This section outlines one TCR beta chain sequence together with its context. Its specificity is not known. This specimen comes from a study of cytomegalovirus exposure and HLA in healthy donors. General study results and limits: Later work showed greater clonal expansion in HLA-associated TCR beta chains than in equally common others. CMV serostatus was the only immune exposure information that was available.

The CDR3 totals 11 residues. Germline assignment: CDR1 SEHNR and CDR2 FQNEAQ (reference sequence). V was pared by 5 bases and J by 7 bases, with 8 bases between. The PCR employed 60 Vbeta primers together with 13 Jbeta primers. Assay used: immunoSEQ multiplex PCR; TCRdb lists only in-frame clones, some missing. The table records under 250,000 clones, more than 70% of them present only once. Among the donors, all were healthy bone marrow donors. Sequenced material: PBMCs. The receptor was isolated from a boy aged 5-17 years in good health and CMV-seronegative. The chain couples TRBV7-9 to TRBJ1-1; D is unclear. The CDR3 protein is CASSLLGEAFF. DNA for the CDR3: TGTGCCAGCAGCCTCCTAGGTGAAGCTTTCTTT.